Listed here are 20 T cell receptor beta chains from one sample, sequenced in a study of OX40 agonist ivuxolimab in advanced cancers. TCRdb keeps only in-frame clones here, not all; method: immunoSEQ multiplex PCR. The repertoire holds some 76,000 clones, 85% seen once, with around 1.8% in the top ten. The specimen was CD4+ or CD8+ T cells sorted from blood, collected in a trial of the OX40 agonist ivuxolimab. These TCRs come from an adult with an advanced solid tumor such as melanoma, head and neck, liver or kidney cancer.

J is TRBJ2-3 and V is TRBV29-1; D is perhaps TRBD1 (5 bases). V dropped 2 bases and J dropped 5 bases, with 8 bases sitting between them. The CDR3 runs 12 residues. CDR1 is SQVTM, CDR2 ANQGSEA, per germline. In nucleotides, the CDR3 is TGCAGCGTTGAAAGGGGTGAAGATACGCAGTATTTT. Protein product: CSVERGEDTQYF.

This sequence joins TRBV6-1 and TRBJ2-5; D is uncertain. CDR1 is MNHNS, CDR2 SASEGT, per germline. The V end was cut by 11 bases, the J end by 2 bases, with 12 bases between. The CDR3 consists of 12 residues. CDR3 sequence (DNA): TGTGCCGGCGGCCGGCTACAAGAGACCCAGTACTTC. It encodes CAGGRLQETQYF.

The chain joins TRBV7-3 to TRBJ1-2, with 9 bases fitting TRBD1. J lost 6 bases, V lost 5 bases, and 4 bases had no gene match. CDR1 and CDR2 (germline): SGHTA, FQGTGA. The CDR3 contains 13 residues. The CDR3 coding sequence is TGTGCCAGCAGCCGGGACAGGGATGATGGCTACACCTTC. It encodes CASSRDRDDGYTF.

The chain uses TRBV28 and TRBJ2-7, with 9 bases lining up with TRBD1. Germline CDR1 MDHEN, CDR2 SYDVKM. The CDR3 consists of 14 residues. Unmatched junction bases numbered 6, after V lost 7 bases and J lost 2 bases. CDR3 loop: CASTPQGAAYEQYF. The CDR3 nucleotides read TGTGCCAGCACCCCACAGGGGGCGGCCTACGAGCAGTACTTC.

The CDR3 region has the DNA TGTGCCATCAGTGGGGGCGGGACACACTTGGGAAACGAGCAGTACTTC. Translating gives CAISGGGTHLGNEQYF. The rearrangement links TRBV10-3 to TRBJ2-7; TRBD1 or TRBD2 may be the D gene (6 bases each). Between the trimmed V and J ends, which lost 4 bases and 5 bases, there was a span of 21 bases. The CDR3 has 16 amino acids. Germline values: CDR1 ENHRY, CDR2 SYGVKD.

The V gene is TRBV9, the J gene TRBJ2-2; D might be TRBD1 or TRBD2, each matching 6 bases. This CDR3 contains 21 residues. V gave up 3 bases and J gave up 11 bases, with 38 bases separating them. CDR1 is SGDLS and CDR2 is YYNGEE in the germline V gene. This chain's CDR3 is CASSARPHLSGVGRKAIELFF. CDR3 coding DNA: TGTGCCAGCAGCGCCCGCCCTCATTTATCAGGGGTTGGGAGGAAAGCAATCGAGCTGTTTTTT.

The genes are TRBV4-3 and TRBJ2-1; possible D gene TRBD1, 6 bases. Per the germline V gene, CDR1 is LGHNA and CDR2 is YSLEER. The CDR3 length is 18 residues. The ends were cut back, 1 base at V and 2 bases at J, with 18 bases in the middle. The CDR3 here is CASSQGILGAGAYNEQFF. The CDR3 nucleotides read TGCGCCAGCAGCCAAGGGATCCTCGGGGCAGGGGCCTACAATGAGCAGTTCTTC.

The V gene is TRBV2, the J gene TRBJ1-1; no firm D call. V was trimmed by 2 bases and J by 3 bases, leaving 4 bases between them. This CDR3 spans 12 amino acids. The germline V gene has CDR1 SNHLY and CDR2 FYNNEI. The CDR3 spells CASSEYYTEAFF. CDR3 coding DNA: TGTGCCAGCAGTGAATATTACACTGAAGCTTTCTTT.

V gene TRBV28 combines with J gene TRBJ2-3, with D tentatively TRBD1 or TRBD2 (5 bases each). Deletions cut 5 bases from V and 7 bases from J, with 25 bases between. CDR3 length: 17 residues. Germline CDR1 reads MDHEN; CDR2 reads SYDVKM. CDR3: CASSNSGPSKRSNTQYF. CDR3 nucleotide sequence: TGTGCCAGCAGTAACTCGGGACCTAGCAAAAGGTCGAATACGCAGTATTTT.

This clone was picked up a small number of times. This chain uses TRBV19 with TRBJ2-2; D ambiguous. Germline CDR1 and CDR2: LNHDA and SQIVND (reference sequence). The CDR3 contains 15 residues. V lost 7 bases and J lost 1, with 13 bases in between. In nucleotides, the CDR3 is TGTGCCAGTAATTCAATGAGGAGGAACACCGGGGAGCTGTTTTTT. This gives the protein CASNSMRRNTGELFF.

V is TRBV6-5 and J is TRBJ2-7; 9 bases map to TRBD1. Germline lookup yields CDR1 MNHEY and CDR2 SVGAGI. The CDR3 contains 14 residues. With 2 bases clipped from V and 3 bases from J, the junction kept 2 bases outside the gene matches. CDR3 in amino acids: CASSYRGQGYEQYF. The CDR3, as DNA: TGTGCCAGCAGTTACAGGGGACAGGGCTACGAGCAGTACTTC.

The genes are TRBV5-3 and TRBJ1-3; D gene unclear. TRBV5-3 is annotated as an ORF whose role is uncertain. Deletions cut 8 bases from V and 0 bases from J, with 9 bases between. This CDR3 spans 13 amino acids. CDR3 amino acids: CARARDSGNTIYF. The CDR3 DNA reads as TGTGCCAGGGCCAGAGACTCTGGAAACACCATATATTTT.

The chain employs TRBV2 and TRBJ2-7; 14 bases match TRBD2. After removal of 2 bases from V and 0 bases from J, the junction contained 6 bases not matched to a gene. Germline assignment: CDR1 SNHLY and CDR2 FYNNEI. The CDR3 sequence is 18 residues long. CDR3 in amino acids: CASSERTSGGLSSYEQYF. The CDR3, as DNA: TGTGCCAGCAGTGAAAGGACTAGCGGGGGGCTGAGCTCCTACGAGCAGTACTTC.

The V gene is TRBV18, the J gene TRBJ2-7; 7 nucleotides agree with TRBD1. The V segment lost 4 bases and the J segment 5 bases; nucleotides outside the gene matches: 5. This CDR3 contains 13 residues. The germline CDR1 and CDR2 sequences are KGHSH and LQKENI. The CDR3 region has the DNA TGTGCCAGCTCACGGGTACAGGGGAACGAGCAGTACTTC. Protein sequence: CASSRVQGNEQYF.

The CDR3 DNA follows: TGCGCCAGCAGCTCCTTAACTAGCGGGGCTCACAATGAGCAGTTCTTC. This encodes CASSSLTSGAHNEQFF. This chain joins TRBV5-1 and TRBJ2-1; 10 bases line up with TRBD2. Unmatched junction bases numbered 8, after V lost 3 bases and J lost 5 bases. CDR1 SGHRS and CDR2 YFSETQ come from the germline V gene. This CDR3 contains 16 residues.

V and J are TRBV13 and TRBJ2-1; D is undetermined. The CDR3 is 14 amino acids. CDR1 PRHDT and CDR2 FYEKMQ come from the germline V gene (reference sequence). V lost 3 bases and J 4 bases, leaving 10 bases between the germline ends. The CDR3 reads CASSFLAAYNEQFF. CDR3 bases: TGTGCCAGCAGCTTCCTCGCGGCTTACAATGAGCAGTTCTTC. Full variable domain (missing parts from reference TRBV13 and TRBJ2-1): AAGVIQSPRHLIKEKRETATLKCYPIPRHDTVYWYQQGPGQDPQFLISFYEKMQSDKGSIPDRFSAQQFSDYHSELNMSSLELGDSALYFCASSFLAAYNEQFFGPGTRLTVL.

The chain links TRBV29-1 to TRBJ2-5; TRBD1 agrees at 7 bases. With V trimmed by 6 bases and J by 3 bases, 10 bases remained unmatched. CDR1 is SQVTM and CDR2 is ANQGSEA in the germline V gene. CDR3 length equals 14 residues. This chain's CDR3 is CSVERNRGKETQYF. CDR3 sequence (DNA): TGCAGCGTAGAGCGTAACAGGGGAAAAGAGACCCAGTACTTC.

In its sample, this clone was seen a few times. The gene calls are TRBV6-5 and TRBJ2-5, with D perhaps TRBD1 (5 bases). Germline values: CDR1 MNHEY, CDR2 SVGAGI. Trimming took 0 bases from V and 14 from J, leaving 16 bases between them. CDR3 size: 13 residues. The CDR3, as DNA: TGTGCCAGCAGTTACTCGCGAAGCCAGGGATACTACTTC. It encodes CASSYSRSQGYYF.

The CDR3 bases are TGCGCCAGCAGCCTAGGACGGAGCCTAGAGCAGTACTTC. Amino acids: CASSLGRSLEQYF. The chain recombines TRBV5-1 with TRBJ2-7; D remains unclear. Trimming removed 4 bases from V and 7 bases from J, with 15 bases in between. Germline-derived CDR1 and CDR2 are SGHRS and YFSETQ. The CDR3 sequence is 13 residues long. Filled out from reference TRBV5-1 and TRBJ2-7, the complete variable domain reads KAGVTQTPRYLIKTRGQQVTLSCSPISGHRSVSWYQQTPGQGLQFLFEYFSETQRNKGNFPGRFSGRQFSNSRSEMNVSTLELGDSALYLCASSLGRSLEQYFGPGTRLTVT.

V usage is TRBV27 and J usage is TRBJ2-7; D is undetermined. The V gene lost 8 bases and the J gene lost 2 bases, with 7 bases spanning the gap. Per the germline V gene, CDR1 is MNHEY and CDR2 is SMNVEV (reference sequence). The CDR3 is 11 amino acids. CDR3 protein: CASSGAYEQYF. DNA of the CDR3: TGTGCCAGCTCTGGCGCCTACGAGCAGTACTTC.